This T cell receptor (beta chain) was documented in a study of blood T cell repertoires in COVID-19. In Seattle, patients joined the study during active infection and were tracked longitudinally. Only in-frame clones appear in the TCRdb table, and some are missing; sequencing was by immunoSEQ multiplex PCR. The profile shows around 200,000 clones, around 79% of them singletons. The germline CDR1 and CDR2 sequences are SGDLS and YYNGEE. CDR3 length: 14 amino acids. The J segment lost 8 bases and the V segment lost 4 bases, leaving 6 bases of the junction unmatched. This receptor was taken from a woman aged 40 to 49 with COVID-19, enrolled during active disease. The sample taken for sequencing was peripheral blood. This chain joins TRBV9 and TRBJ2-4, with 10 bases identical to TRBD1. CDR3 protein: CASSPRDRGYIQYF. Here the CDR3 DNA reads TGTGCCAGCAGCCCACGGGACAGGGGATACATTCAGTACTTC.